Each of the 25 T cell receptor beta chains below was sequenced from the same sample in a study of OX40 agonist ivuxolimab in advanced cancers. Libraries were prepared by immunoSEQ multiplex PCR; TCRdb keeps only in-frame clonotypes and omits some of them. This table holds roughly 40,000 clones, roughly 87% found once. The sequencing here drew on CD4+ or CD8+ T cells sorted from blood, taken in a trial of the OX40 agonist ivuxolimab. These receptors were taken from an adult with an advanced solid tumor such as melanoma, head and neck, liver or kidney cancer.

The J gene is TRBJ1-4, the V gene TRBV25-1; D is unresolved. This CDR3 spans 14 amino acids. The V and J ends lost 3 bases and 5 bases respectively, with 10 bases between them. The germline V gene has CDR1 MGHDK and CDR2 SYGVNS. The CDR3 coding sequence is TGTGCCAGCAGTGATGTCCAGGCAAATGAAAAACTGTTTTTT. Protein sequence: CASSDVQANEKLFF.

There are a few counts of this clone. This chain connects TRBV2 to TRBJ2-1; D may be TRBD2 (5 bases). V lost 2 bases and J lost 8, with 13 bases in between. This CDR3 comprises 14 residues. Germline V gene lookup returns CDR1 SNHLY and CDR2 FYNNEI. The chain's CDR3 is CASSERGGSDEQFF. The CDR3 region has the DNA TGTGCCAGCAGTGAAAGAGGAGGTAGCGATGAGCAGTTCTTC.

The chain couples TRBV5-4 to TRBJ2-7; no clear D gene. Trimming left V 2 bases short and J 5 bases short, with 8 bases between. The CDR3 consists of 12 residues. Germline CDR1 reads SGHNT; CDR2 reads YYREEE (reference sequence). The CDR3 coding sequence is TGTGCCAGCAGCTTACACAGCAACGAGCAGTACTTC. Its protein is CASSLHSNEQYF.

This chain joins TRBV27 and TRBJ1-4; D might be TRBD1 (5 bases). Deletions cut 2 bases from V and 3 bases from J, with 7 bases between. Germline lookup yields CDR1 MNHEY and CDR2 SMNVEV (reference sequence). The CDR3 has 14 amino acids. This chain's CDR3 is CASSLRGANEKLFF. CDR3 coding DNA: TGTGCCAGCAGTTTACGAGGGGCTAATGAAAAACTGTTTTTT.

This clone has only a few counts. V and J are TRBV7-9 and TRBJ1-1, with a tentative D call TRBD1 (6 bases). CDR3 length: 14 amino acids. Trimming stripped 5 bases from V and 5 bases from J, with 15 bases between. CDR1 and CDR2 (germline): SEHNR, FQNEAQ (reference sequence). CDR3 in amino acids: CASSRRQEETEAFF. CDR3 nucleotides: TGTGCCAGCAGCCGTAGACAGGAGGAGACTGAAGCTTTCTTT.

This clone showed up just once. This chain joins TRBV2 and TRBJ1-2, with 9 nucleotides matching TRBD1. The CDR3 has 13 residues. Per germline, CDR1 SNHLY and CDR2 FYNNEI. The V gene end was trimmed by 6 bases and the J gene end by 5 bases; junction bases not matched to a gene: 4. In DNA, the CDR3 is TGTGCCAGCAGGTCGGGACAGGGATATGGCTACACCTTC. This codes for CASRSGQGYGYTF.

The chain couples TRBV6-5 to TRBJ2-1, with D possibly matching TRBD1 (5 bases). The V gene's germline CDR1 is MNHEY and CDR2 SVGAGI. The CDR3 has 13 amino acids. The V and J ends lost 5 bases and 2 bases respectively, with 7 bases between them. The chain's CDR3 is CASSQGPYNEQFF. CDR3 DNA sequence: TGTGCCAGCAGTCAGGGCCCCTACAATGAGCAGTTCTTC.

The chain combines TRBV7-6 with TRBJ1-1, with 8 bases lining up with TRBD1. This CDR3 spans 14 amino acids. Germline V lookup: CDR1 SGHVS, CDR2 FNYEAQ. V trimming: 4 bases; J trimming: 1 base; junction bases outside the gene matches: 2. DNA of the CDR3: TGTGCCAGCAGCTGGGACAGGAAGAACACTGAAGCTTTCTTT. It encodes CASSWDRKNTEAFF.

The V and J genes are TRBV9 and TRBJ2-1; the D is unclear. The V end lost 3 bases, the J end lost 3 bases, and 10 bases lay between the germline ends. The CDR3 is 14 residues long. From germline, CDR1 is SGDLS and CDR2 YYNGEE. The CDR3 here is CASSASPGYNEQFF. CDR3 nucleotides: TGTGCCAGCAGCGCCTCCCCCGGCTACAATGAGCAGTTCTTC.

In this sample, this clone turned up a few times. This rearrangement joins TRBV25-1 to TRBJ1-2; no reliable D call. CDR1 MGHDK and CDR2 SYGVNS come from the germline V gene. The CDR3 totals 15 residues. Trimming took 1 base from V and 3 from J, leaving 12 bases between them. The CDR3 here is CASSESIPDYYGYTF. The CDR3 coding sequence is TGTGCCAGCAGTGAATCAATCCCGGACTACTATGGCTACACCTTC.

Only one count was recorded for this clone. The chain employs TRBV19 and TRBJ2-3; D is undetermined. V lost 2 bases, J lost 2 bases, and 11 bases lay in between. This CDR3 is 15 amino acids long. Germline values: CDR1 LNHDA, CDR2 SQIVND (reference sequence). This CDR3 reads CASSIYHRNTDTQYF. Written as DNA, the CDR3 is TGTGCCAGTAGTATATACCACAGAAACACAGATACGCAGTATTTT. The full variable domain, with the rest looked up from reference TRBV19 and TRBJ2-3, is DGGITQSPKYLFRKEGQNVTLSCEQNLNHDAMYWYRQDPGQGLRLIYYSQIVNDFQKGDIAEGYSVSREKKESFPLTVTSAQKNPTAFYLCASSIYHRNTDTQYFGPGTRLTVL.

V usage is TRBV5-4 and J usage is TRBJ2-7; 7 bases fit TRBD1. Germline CDR1 reads SGHNT; CDR2 reads YYREEE (reference sequence). V trimming: 4 bases; J trimming: 4 bases; junction bases outside the gene matches: 5. CDR3 length: 13 residues. The CDR3 region is CASSLYRGYEQYF. CDR3 coding DNA: TGTGCCAGCAGCCTTTACAGGGGTTACGAGCAGTACTTC.

This chain joins TRBV6-5 and TRBJ2-7, with D possibly TRBD1 on 6 matching bases. The CDR3 is 14 residues long. V was pared by 5 bases and J by 7 bases, with 18 bases between. From germline, CDR1 is MNHEY and CDR2 SVGAGI. This CDR3 reads CASSTGIISGEQYF. In DNA form, the CDR3 reads TGTGCCAGCAGTACAGGGATTATTTCGGGGGAGCAGTACTTC.

This clone was detected only once. The chain combines TRBV5-1 with TRBJ2-1; D may be TRBD1 (6 bases). This CDR3 comprises 15 residues. Trimming took 0 bases from V and 7 from J, leaving 14 bases between them. Per germline, CDR1 SGHRS and CDR2 YFSETQ. CDR3 protein: CASSLGDILGNEQFF. In DNA, the CDR3 is TGCGCCAGCAGCTTGGGGGACATCCTAGGGAATGAGCAGTTCTTC. Variable domain in full (rest from reference TRBV5-1 and TRBJ2-1): KAGVTQTPRYLIKTRGQQVTLSCSPISGHRSVSWYQQTPGQGLQFLFEYFSETQRNKGNFPGRFSGRQFSNSRSEMNVSTLELGDSALYLCASSLGDILGNEQFFGPGTRLTVL.

V is TRBV7-2 and J is TRBJ1-6; D is unresolved. The CDR3 is made up of 15 amino acids. Germline CDR1 SGHTA, CDR2 FQGNSA. With 3 bases removed from V and 6 bases from J, the gap between germline ends came to 12 bases. CDR3 nucleotide sequence: TGTGCCAGCAGCTTTAACGGCAGACCTAATTCACCCCTCCACTTT. Its protein product is CASSFNGRPNSPLHF.

This clone was seen more than once but under ten times. The rearrangement joins TRBV4-1 to TRBJ2-7; 7 nucleotides line up with TRBD1. From germline, CDR1 is MGHRA and CDR2 YSYEKL. Trimming at V came to 3 bases and at J to 2 bases, leaving 7 bases not matched to a gene. This CDR3 contains 15 residues. CDR3 in DNA: TGCGCCAGCAGCCAGTCCCTTACAGGGGCCTACGAGCAGTACTTC. Translated: CASSQSLTGAYEQYF.

The chain links TRBV7-6 to TRBJ2-5, with TRBD2 as a possible D gene (6 bases). The CDR3 runs to 14 residues. Trimming removed 7 bases at V and 4 bases at J, with 16 bases between. CDR1 and CDR2 (germline): SGHVS, FNYEAQ. CDR3 protein: CASTELTGGETQYF. The CDR3 DNA sequence: TGTGCCAGCACCGAATTGACCGGGGGAGAGACCCAGTACTTC.

The rearrangement joins TRBV5-1 to TRBJ2-7; TRBD1 is a possible D gene (6 bases). The length of the CDR3 is 14 residues. Germline CDR1 SGHRS, CDR2 YFSETQ. V was trimmed by 0 bases and J by 3 bases, leaving 10 bases between them. CDR3 sequence: CASSLEAQGYEQYF. The CDR3 nucleotides read TGCGCCAGCAGCTTGGAAGCACAGGGCTACGAGCAGTACTTC.

This rearrangement joins TRBV7-6 to TRBJ2-7; 12 bases are a match to TRBD1. The CDR3 loop spans 15 amino acids. Trimming cost V 3 bases and J 6 bases; bases outside gene matches: 6. Germline values: CDR1 SGHVS, CDR2 FNYEAQ. CDR3 DNA: TGTGCCAGCAGCTTGCGACCGGGACAGGGGGCCGAGCAGTACTTC. It codes for CASSLRPGQGAEQYF.

The chain carries TRBV7-9 and TRBJ2-1; 8 bases agree with TRBD1. Germline V lookup: CDR1 SEHNR, CDR2 FQNEAQ (reference sequence). V was pared by 5 bases and J by 4 bases, with 7 bases of the junction left unmatched. This CDR3 region has 15 residues. CDR3: CASSHRQGPYNEQFF. CDR3 DNA: TGTGCCAGCAGCCACCGACAGGGGCCATACAATGAGCAGTTCTTC.

This chain joins TRBV10-2 and TRBJ2-7; D may be TRBD2 (6 bases). Trimming took 2 bases from V and 3 from J, leaving 14 bases between them. CDR1 and CDR2 from the germline V gene are WSHSY and SAAADI. The CDR3 length is 15 residues. The CDR3 here is CASSEAAGTYYEQYF. The DNA for the CDR3 is TGCGCCAGCAGTGAGGCGGCGGGAACTTACTACGAGCAGTACTTC.

The chain links TRBV13 to TRBJ2-3, with D unresolved. CDR1 is PRHDT, CDR2 FYEKMQ, per germline (reference sequence). CDR3 length equals 17 residues. V was shortened by 3 bases and J by 2 bases, with 18 bases between the two germline ends. The CDR3: CASSFNSGPLNTDTQYF. In nucleotides, the CDR3 is TGTGCCAGCAGCTTCAACTCCGGACCTCTAAACACAGATACGCAGTATTTT.

CDR3: CSVERTGGSDTQYF. The CDR3 DNA reads TGCAGCGTTGAAAGGACAGGGGGCTCAGATACGCAGTATTTT. This sequence joins TRBV29-1 and TRBJ2-3; 11 nucleotides match TRBD1. The germline V gene encodes CDR1 SQVTM and CDR2 ANQGSEA. V lost 2 bases to trimming and J lost 4 bases; unmatched junction nucleotides: 2. This CDR3 region has 14 residues.

This chain joins TRBV6-6 and TRBJ2-7; TRBD1 agrees at 7 bases. With 6 bases clipped from V and 0 bases from J, the junction kept 11 bases outside the gene matches. The CDR3 is made up of 16 amino acids. Germline CDR1 is MNHNY and CDR2 is SVGAGI (reference sequence). The chain's CDR3 is CASSYDRGQVSYEQYF. CDR3 nucleotide sequence: TGTGCCAGCAGCTACGATAGGGGGCAAGTCTCCTACGAGCAGTACTTC.

The chain has TRBV6-6 and TRBJ1-1, with a weak D call TRBD1 (6 bases). CDR3 size: 13 residues. Germline V CDR1 and CDR2: MNHNY, SVGAGI (reference sequence). The V and J ends lost 5 bases and 3 bases respectively, with 10 bases between them. The CDR3 DNA is TGTGCCAGCAGTCCTCAGGGGCACACTGAAGCTTTCTTT. It encodes CASSPQGHTEAFF.